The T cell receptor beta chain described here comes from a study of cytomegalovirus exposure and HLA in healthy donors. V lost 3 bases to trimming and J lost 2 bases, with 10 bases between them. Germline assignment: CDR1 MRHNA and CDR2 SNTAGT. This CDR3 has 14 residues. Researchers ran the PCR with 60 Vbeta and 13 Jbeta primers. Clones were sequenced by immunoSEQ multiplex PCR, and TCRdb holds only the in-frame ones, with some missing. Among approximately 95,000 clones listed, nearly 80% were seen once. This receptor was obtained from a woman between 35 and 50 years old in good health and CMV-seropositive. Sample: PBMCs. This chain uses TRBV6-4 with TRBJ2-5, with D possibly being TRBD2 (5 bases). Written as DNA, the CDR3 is TGTGCCAGCAGTGAAGTAGCGTGGCAAGAGACCCAGTACTTC. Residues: CASSEVAWQETQYF.